This T cell receptor beta chain is from a study of T cell changes during pregnancy in multiple sclerosis. The method was immunoSEQ multiplex PCR; TCRdb's version includes in-frame clones alone and lacks a portion of them. The sample holds under 110,000 clones; about 91% are singletons and the top ten take roughly 3%. The V end lost 0 bases, the J end lost 4 bases, and 18 bases lay between the germline ends. The CDR3 runs 17 residues. CDR1 is LNHNV and CDR2 is YYDKDF in the germline V gene (reference sequence). The TCR was taken from a female donor with multiple sclerosis, enrolled in a pregnancy study. The chain is built from TRBV15 and TRBJ1-1; TRBD1 might be the D (5 bases). The material sequenced was peripheral blood, taken in the second trimester of pregnancy. Here the CDR3 DNA reads TGTGCCACCAGCAGAGATCGGGCAGGGCCCACGACCACTGAAGCTTTCTTT. Protein product: CATSRDRAGPTTTEAFF.